This TCR beta chain was observed in a study of regulatory dendritic cells for organ transplantation. This CDR3 comprises 17 residues. Unmatched junction bases numbered 13, after V lost 8 bases and J lost 2 bases. Germline V gene lookup returns CDR1 MDHEN and CDR2 SYDVKM. Clones were read by immunoSEQ multiplex PCR, and TCRdb kept only the in-frame ones, dropping some. The table shows some 10,000 clones, with under 80% occurring only once. The sequenced sample consisted of memory CD8+ T cells from blood. Subset indicated: CD45RO+ memory T cells. The receptor was derived from a human donor in good health. J is TRBJ2-1 and V is TRBV28; TRBD2 matches 9 bases. In nucleotides, the CDR3 is TGTGCCAGCTTGGGTCTAGCGGGAAGTGGTACCTACAATGAGCAGTTCTTC. Its protein is CASLGLAGSGTYNEQFF.